This T cell receptor (beta chain) derives from a study of cytomegalovirus exposure and HLA in healthy donors. Of note for this clone: What it binds is unknown.

Study-wide results and caveats: Cytomegalovirus status, reportedly, was diagnosed with high specificity and sensitivity by the classifier.

The V and J ends lost 10 bases and 3 bases, in that order; junction bases with no gene match: 7. The CDR3 spans 13 residues. CDR1 and CDR2 from the germline V gene are MNHNS and SASEGT. The donors were part of the validation cohort, which consisted of under 150 subjects and was separate from the first cohort of 666 subjects. TCRdb keeps only in-frame clones here, not all; method: immunoSEQ multiplex PCR. The sample has 150,000 to 200,000 clones; around 96% are singletons. The TCR comes from a woman younger than 30 in good health and CMV-seronegative. The chain employs TRBV6-1 and TRBJ1-1; 8 bases align to TRBD1. Source material: PBMCs. CDR3: CATRGLDHTEAFF. The CDR3 DNA reads as TGTGCCACCAGGGGGCTAGATCACACTGAAGCTTTCTTT.